This T cell receptor beta chain was sequenced during a study of cytomegalovirus exposure and HLA in healthy donors. The study, taken as a whole, reports: In a later analysis, specific HLA alleles were associated with 16,000 or so TCR beta sequences at a 0.05 false discovery rate.

Concerning this clone: Antigen unknown.

Primers: 60 Vbeta forward and 13 Jbeta reverse. Under the authors' procedure: Later, tens of millions of unique TCR beta chains were counted in an analysis, and some 10 million of them were shared. Assay used: immunoSEQ multiplex PCR; TCRdb lists only in-frame clones, some missing. The V and J calls and clone size are taken from that table; D and trimming were inferred from the DNA. This table has 150,000 to 160,000 clones, around 79% appearing once. The CDR3 is 15 amino acids. Germline V gene lookup returns CDR1 SEHNR and CDR2 FQNEAQ (reference sequence). V was trimmed by 3 bases and J by 1 base, leaving 7 bases between them.

Sequencing was carried out using PBMCs. This TCR derives from a man aged 25-45 years in good health and CMV-seropositive. This chain joins TRBV7-9 and TRBJ2-6, with D maybe TRBD2 (5 bases). This chain's CDR3 is CASSFSGSGANVLTF. CDR3 nucleotides: TGTGCCAGCAGCTTTTCGGGATCTGGGGCCAACGTCCTGACTTTC.